A single sample is the source of the 3 T cell receptor beta chains below, sequenced in a study of Ad26.COV2.S vaccination and SARS-CoV-2 variants. TCRdb's table, derived via immunoSEQ multiplex PCR, lists solely in-frame clones and lacks some. Of some 420,000 clones listed, around 89% are singletons. Indicated treatment: around 19 received Ad26.COV2.S at low or high dose, single or two shots; roughly five received placebo; per-sample allocation not given. The samples date from day 63 after the first vaccine or placebo injection. Material: peripheral blood, obtained in a trial of Ad26.COV2.S vaccine versus placebo. All receptors come from a person between 18 and 65 years old who received the Ad26.COV2.S COVID-19 vaccine or a placebo.

The chain employs TRBV28 and TRBJ1-5; D might be TRBD1 (6 bases). Germline lookup yields CDR1 MDHEN and CDR2 SYDVKM. V was trimmed by 8 bases and J by 1 base, leaving 12 bases between them. The CDR3 sequence is 14 residues long. Written as DNA, the CDR3 is TGTGCCAGCGCAAGGGGGGGGAGCAATCAGCCCCAGCATTTT. It is translated as CASARGGSNQPQHF. The full variable domain, with the rest looked up from reference TRBV28 and TRBJ1-5, is DVKVTQSSRYLVKRTGEKVFLECVQDMDHENMFWYRQDPGLGLRLIYFSYDVKMKEKGDIPEGYSVSREKKERFSLILESASTNQTSMYLCASARGGSNQPQHFGDGTRLSIL.

The chain recombines TRBV5-1 with TRBJ2-5, with D perhaps TRBD2 (5 bases). Per the germline V gene, CDR1 is SGHRS and CDR2 is YFSETQ. Trimming cost V 0 bases and J 2 bases, with 11 bases left between them. CDR3 size: 15 residues. The CDR3 is CASSLEGGPQETQYF. Here the CDR3 DNA reads TGCGCCAGCAGCTTGGAGGGCGGGCCGCAAGAGACCCAGTACTTC.

The CDR3 here is CASSLNGGRGYEQYF. DNA for the CDR3: TGTGCCAGCAGCTTAAATGGCGGCAGGGGCTACGAGCAGTACTTC. V usage is TRBV7-3 and J usage is TRBJ2-7; maybe TRBD1 (6 bases). Germline assignment: CDR1 SGHTA and CDR2 FQGTGA. The CDR3 is made up of 15 amino acids. Trimming took off 1 base at V and 3 bases at J, with 13 bases between the two ends.